This section outlines one TCR beta chain sequence together with its context. The junction departs from the called germline gene at one end, perhaps through a read error. This record comes from a study of shared clonotypes between healthy human individuals. Genomic DNA of every subset was divided equally among multiple immunoSEQ plates. Produced via immunoSEQ multiplex PCR; TCRdb's table is partial and in-frame only. The data contain 150,000 to 200,000 clones, 80% to 95% of them seen just once; the ten biggest clones take up 0.067%. Germline-derived CDR1 and CDR2 are KGHSH and LQKENI. The CDR3 is made up of 16 amino acids.

This sequence was found in a woman in her 30s in good health. Sample: naive CD4+ T cells sorted from blood. Sample subset: CD45RA+ positively selected. The rearrangement joins TRBV18 to TRBJ2-3, with TRBD2 identical over 12 bases. As DNA, the CDR3 is TGTGCCAGCTCAGCACCCGGGACTAGCGGGCGCGGGGCGCAGTATTTT. Amino acid sequence: CASSAPGTSGRGAQYF.